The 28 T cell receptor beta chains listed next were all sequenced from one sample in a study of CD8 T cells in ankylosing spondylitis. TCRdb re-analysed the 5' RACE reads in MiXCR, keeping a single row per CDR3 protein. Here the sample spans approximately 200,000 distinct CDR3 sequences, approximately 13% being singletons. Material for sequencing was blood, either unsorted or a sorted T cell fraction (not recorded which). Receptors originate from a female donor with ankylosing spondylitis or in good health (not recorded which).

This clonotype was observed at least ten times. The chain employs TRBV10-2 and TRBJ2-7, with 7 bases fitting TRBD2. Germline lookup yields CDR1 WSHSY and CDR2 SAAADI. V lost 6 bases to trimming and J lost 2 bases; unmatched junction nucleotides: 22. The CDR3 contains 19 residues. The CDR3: CASRGTAGSVSGTTYEQYF. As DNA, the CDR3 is TGCGCCAGCAGGGGAACAGCAGGGAGTGTTTCTGGGACTACCTACGAGCAGTACTTC.

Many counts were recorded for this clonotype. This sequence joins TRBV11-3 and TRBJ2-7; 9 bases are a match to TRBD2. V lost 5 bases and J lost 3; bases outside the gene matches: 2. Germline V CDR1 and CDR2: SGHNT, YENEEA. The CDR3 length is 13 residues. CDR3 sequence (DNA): TGTGCCAGCAGCCAAGCGGGAGGCTACGAGCAGTACTTC. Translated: CASSQAGGYEQYF. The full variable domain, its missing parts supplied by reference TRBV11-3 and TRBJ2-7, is EAGVVQSPRYKIIEKKQPVAFWCNPISGHNTLYWYLQNLGQGPELLIRYENEEAVDDSQLPKDRFSAERLKGVDSTLKIQPAELGDSAVYLCASSQAGGYEQYFGPGTRLTVT.

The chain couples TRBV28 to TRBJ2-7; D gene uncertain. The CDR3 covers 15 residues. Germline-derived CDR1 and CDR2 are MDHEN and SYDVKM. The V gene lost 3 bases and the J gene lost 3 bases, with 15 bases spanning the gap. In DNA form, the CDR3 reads TGTGCCAGCAGTTTCCCGCTAGGGCGGAACTACGAGCAGTACTTC. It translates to CASSFPLGRNYEQYF.

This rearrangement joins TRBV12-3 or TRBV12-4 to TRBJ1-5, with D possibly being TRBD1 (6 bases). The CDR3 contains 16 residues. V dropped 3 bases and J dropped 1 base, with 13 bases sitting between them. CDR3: CASSFDRGGSNQPQHF. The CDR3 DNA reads TGTGCCAGCAGTTTTGATAGAGGGGGAAGCAATCAGCCCCAGCATTTT.

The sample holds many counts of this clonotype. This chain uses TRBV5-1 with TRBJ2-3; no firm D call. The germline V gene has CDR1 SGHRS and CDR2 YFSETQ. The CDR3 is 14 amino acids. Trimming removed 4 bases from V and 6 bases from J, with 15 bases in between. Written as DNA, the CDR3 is TGCGCCAGCAGCCCCTTCATGGGCTGGGATACGCAGTATTTT. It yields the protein CASSPFMGWDTQYF.

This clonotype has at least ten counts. CDR3 sequence (DNA): TGCAGCGCCGAAGGGGGCAGGGGAGACACTGAAGCTTTCTTT. This encodes CSAEGGRGDTEAFF. The rearrangement uses TRBV29-1 and TRBJ1-1; 7 bases map to TRBD1. J gave up 3 bases and V 7 bases, and 11 bases lay outside the gene matches. CDR1 and CDR2 (germline): SQVTM, ANQGSEA. The CDR3 spans 14 residues. The full variable domain, in which reference TRBV29-1 and TRBJ1-1 provide the parts outside the CDR3, is SAVISQKPSRDICQRGTSLTIQCQVDSQVTMMFWYRQQPGQSLTLIATANQGSEATYESGFVIDKFPISRPNLTFSTLTVSNMSPEDSSIYLCSAEGGRGDTEAFFGQGTRLTVV.

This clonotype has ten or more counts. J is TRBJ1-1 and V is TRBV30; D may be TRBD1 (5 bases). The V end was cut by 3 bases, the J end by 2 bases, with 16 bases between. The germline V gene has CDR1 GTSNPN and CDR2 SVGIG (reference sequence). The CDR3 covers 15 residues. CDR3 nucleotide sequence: TGTGCCTGGAGCCTCTGGGGGGGTAACAACACTGAAGCTTTCTTT. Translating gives CAWSLWGGNNTEAFF.

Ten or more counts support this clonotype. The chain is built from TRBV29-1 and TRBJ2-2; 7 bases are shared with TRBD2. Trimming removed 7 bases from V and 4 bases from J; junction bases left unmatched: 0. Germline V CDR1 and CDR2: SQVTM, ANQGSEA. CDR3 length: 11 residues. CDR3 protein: CSGGGTGELFF. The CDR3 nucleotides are TGCAGCGGCGGGGGCACCGGGGAGCTGTTTTTT.

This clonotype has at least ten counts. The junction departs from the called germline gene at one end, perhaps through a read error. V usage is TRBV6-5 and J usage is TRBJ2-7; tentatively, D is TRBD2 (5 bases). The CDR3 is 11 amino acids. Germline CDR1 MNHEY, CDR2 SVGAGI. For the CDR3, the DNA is TGTGCCAGCAGTAATACCCGGGAAGTCCTCTTC. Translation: CASSNTREVLF.

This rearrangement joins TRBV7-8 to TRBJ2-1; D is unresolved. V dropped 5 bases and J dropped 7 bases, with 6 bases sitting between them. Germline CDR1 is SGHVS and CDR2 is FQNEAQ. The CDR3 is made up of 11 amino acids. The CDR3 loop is CASSARNEQFF. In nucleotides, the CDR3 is TGTGCCAGCAGCGCCCGGAATGAGCAGTTCTTC.

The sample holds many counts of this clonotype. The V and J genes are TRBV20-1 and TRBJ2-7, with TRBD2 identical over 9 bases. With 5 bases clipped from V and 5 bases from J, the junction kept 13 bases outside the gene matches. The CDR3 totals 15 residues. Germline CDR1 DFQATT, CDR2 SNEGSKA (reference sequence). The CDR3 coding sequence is TGCAGTGCTGCTCGGGCTAGCGGGATGGTACACGAGCAGTACTTC. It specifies CSAARASGMVHEQYF.

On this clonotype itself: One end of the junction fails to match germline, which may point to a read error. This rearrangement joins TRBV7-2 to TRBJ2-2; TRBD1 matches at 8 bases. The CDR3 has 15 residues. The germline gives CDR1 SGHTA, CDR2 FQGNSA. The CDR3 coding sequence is TGTGCCATCAGCTTATCCCAGGGGGCAACCGGGGAGCTGTTTTTT. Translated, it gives CAISLSQGATGELFF.

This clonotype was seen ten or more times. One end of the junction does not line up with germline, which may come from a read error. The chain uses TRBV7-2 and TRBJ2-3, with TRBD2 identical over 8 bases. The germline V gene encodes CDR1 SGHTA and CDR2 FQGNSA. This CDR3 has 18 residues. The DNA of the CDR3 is TGTGCCAGCAGCTTAGCAAGTTTACCCAGCGGGAGCAAAGATACGCAGTATTTT. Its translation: CASSLASLPSGSKDTQYF. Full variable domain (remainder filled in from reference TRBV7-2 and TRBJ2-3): GAGVSQSPSNKVTEKGKDVELRCDPISGHTALYWYRQSLGQGLEFLIYFQGNSAPDKSGLPSDRFSAERTGGSVSTLTIQRTQQEDSAVYLCASSLASLPSGSKDTQYFGPGTRLTVL.

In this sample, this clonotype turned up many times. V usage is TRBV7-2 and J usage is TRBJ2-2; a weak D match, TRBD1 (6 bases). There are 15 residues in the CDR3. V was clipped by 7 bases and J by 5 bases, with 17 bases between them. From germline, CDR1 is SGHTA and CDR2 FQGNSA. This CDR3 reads CASNIGGIITGELFF. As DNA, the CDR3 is TGTGCCAGCAATATAGGGGGTATCATTACCGGGGAGCTGTTTTTT. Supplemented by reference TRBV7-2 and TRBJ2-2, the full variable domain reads GAGVSQSPSNKVTEKGKDVELRCDPISGHTALYWYRQSLGQGLEFLIYFQGNSAPDKSGLPSDRFSAERTGGSVSTLTIQRTQQEDSAVYLCASNIGGIITGELFFGEGSRLTVL.

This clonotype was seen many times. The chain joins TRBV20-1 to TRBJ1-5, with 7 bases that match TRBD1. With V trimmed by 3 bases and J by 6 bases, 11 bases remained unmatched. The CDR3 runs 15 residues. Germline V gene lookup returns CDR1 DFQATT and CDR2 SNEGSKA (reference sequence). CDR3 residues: CSARMTGSASQPQHF. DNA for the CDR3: TGCAGTGCTAGGATGACAGGGAGTGCAAGTCAGCCCCAGCATTTT.

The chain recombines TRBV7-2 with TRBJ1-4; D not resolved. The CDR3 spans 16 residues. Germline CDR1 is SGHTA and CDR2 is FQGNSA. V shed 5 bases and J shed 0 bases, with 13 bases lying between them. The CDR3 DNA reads TGTGCCAGCAGCAAGACTTACCGGGCAACTAATGAAAAACTGTTTTTT. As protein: CASSKTYRATNEKLFF.

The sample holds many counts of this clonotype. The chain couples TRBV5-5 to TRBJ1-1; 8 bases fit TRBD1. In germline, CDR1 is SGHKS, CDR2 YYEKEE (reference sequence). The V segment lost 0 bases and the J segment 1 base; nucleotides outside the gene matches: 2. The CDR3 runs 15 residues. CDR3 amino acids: CASSLGGTGNTEAFF. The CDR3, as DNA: TGTGCCAGCAGCTTGGGCGGGACAGGGAACACTGAAGCTTTCTTT. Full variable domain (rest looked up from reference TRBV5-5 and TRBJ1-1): DAGVTQSPTHLIKTRGQQVTLRCSPISGHKSVSWYQQVLGQGPQFIFQYYEKEERGRGNFPDRFSARQFPNYSSELNVNALLLGDSALYLCASSLGGTGNTEAFFGQGTRLTVV.

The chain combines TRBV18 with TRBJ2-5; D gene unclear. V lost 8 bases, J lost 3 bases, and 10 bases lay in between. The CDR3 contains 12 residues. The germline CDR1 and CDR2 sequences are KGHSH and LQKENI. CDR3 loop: CASGPEKETQYF. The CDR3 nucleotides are TGTGCCAGCGGACCGGAGAAAGAGACCCAGTACTTC.

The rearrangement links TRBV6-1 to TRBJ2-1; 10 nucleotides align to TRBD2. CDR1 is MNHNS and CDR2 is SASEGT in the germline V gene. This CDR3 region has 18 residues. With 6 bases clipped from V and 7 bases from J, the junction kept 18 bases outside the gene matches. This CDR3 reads CASRKSGTSETILNEQFF. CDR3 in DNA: TGTGCCAGCAGGAAATCCGGGACTAGCGAGACCATCCTGAATGAGCAGTTCTTC.

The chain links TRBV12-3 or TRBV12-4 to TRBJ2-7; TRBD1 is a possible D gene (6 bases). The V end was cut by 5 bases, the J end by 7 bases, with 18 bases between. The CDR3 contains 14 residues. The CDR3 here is CASSPRNPGQEQYF. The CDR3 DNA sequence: TGTGCCAGCAGTCCCCGAAACCCCGGACAGGAGCAGTACTTC.

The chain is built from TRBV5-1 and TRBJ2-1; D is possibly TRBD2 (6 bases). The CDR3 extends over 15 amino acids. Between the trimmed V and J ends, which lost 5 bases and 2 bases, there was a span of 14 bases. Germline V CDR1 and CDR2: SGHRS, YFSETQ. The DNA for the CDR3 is TGCGCCAGCAGGGTCGATAGCGGACCCTACAATGAGCAGTTCTTC. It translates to CASRVDSGPYNEQFF.

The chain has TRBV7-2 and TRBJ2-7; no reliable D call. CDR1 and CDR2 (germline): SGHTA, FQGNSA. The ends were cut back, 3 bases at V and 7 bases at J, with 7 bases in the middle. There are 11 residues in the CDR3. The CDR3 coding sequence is TGTGCCAGCAGCTTCTCGCGGGAGCAGTACTTC. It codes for CASSFSREQYF. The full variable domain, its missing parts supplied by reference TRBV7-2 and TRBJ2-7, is GAGVSQSPSNKVTEKGKDVELRCDPISGHTALYWYRQSLGQGLEFLIYFQGNSAPDKSGLPSDRFSAERTGGSVSTLTIQRTQQEDSAVYLCASSFSREQYFGPGTRLTVT.

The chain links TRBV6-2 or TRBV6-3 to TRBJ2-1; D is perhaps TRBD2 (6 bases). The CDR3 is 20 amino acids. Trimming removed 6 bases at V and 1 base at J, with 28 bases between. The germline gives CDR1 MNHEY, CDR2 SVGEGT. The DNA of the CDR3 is TGTGCCAGCAGCCCAGGGCGGCCAGGGATTGGTAGCGGTTCCTACAATGAGCAGTTCTTC. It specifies CASSPGRPGIGSGSYNEQFF.

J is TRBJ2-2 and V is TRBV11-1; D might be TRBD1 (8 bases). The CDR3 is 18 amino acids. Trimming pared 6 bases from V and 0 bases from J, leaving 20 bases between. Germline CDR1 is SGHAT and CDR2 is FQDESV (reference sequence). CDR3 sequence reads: CASRGQGWEGPNTGELFF. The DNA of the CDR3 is TGTGCCAGCAGAGGACAGGGCTGGGAGGGCCCGAACACCGGGGAGCTGTTTTTT.

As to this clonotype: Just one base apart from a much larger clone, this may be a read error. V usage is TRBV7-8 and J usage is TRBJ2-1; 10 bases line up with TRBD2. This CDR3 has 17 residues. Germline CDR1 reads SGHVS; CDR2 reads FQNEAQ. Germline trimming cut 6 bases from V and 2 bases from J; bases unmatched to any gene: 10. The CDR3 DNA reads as TGTGCCAGCAGTTCGCCCATAGCGGGAGGTCCCTACAATGAGCAGTTCTTC. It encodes CASSSPIAGGPYNEQFF.

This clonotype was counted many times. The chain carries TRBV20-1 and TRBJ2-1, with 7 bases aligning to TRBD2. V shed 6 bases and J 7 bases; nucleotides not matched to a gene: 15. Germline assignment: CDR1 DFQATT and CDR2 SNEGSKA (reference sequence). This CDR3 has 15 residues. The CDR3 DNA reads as TGCAGTGCCCTCCGCGGGGCGGGAGCAGTAAATGAGCAGTTCTTC. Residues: CSALRGAGAVNEQFF.

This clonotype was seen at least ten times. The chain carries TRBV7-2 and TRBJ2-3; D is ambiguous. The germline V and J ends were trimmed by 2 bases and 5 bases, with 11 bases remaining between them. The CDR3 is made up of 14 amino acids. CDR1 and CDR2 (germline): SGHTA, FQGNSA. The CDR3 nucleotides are TGTGCCAGCAGCTTAAATAGGGCTGGAGATACGCAGTATTTT. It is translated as CASSLNRAGDTQYF.

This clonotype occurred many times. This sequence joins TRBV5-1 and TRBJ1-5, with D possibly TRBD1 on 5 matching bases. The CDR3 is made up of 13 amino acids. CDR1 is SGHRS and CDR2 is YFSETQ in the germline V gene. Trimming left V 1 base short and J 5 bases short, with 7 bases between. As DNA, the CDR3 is TGCGCCAGCAGCTTGATGGGGGATCAGCCCCAGCATTTT. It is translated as CASSLMGDQPQHF. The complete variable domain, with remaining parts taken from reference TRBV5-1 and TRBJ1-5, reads KAGVTQTPRYLIKTRGQQVTLSCSPISGHRSVSWYQQTPGQGLQFLFEYFSETQRNKGNFPGRFSGRQFSNSRSEMNVSTLELGDSALYLCASSLMGDQPQHFGDGTRLSIL.